This TCR beta chain was observed in a study of OX40 agonist ivuxolimab in advanced cancers. Sequenced by immunoSEQ multiplex PCR; TCRdb stores in-frame clones only, minus some. The table has about 51,000 clones, around 77% seen once. Only a few counts were recorded for this clone. Trimming removed 7 bases from V and 1 base from J, with 13 bases in between. This CDR3 region has 14 residues. CDR1 and CDR2 from the germline V gene are LNHDA and SQIVND (reference sequence). This clonotype was sampled from an adult with an advanced solid tumor such as melanoma, head and neck, liver or kidney cancer. Sequenced here: CD4+ or CD8+ T cells sorted from blood, sampled in a trial of the OX40 agonist ivuxolimab. The chain uses TRBV19 and TRBJ1-1; unclear D gene. In DNA form, the CDR3 reads TGTGCCAGTACCATTGGAGGAGCGAACACTGAAGCTTTCTTT. Protein product: CASTIGGANTEAFF.